These T cell receptor beta chains were read from a single sample in a study of cytomegalovirus exposure and HLA in healthy donors. Method: immunoSEQ multiplex PCR; TCRdb's copy keeps in-frame clones and lacks some. The sample yields 95,000 to 150,000 clones, 75% to 90% seen once. The sequenced sample was PBMCs. The receptor source for this set is a man aged 25-45 years in good health and CMV-seronegative. Each CDR3 is given with its conserved first and last residue. The D gene is left open where the match is weak. Expanded clones are given a class, and other clones once, few, many or no size at all.

V: TRBV28
D: NA
size: NA
length: 14
J: TRBJ1-1
CDR3: CASSLMGQNTEAFF
DNA: TGTGCCAGCAGTTTAATGGGGCAGAACACTGAAGCTTTCTTT

V: TRBV5-1
D: NA
size: NA
length: 17
J: TRBJ2-3
CDR3: CASTPSGVGRTTDTQYF
DNA: TGCGCCAGCACCCCGTCCGGGGTGGGACGGACTACCGATACGCAGTATTTT

V: TRBV5-1
D: NA
size: once
length: 13
J: TRBJ2-3
CDR3: CASSARATDTQYF
DNA: TGCGCCAGCAGCGCGCGGGCCACAGATACGCAGTATTTT

V: TRBV30
D: NA
size: NA
length: 13
J: TRBJ1-5
CDR3: CAWSRSSNQPQHF
DNA: TGTGCCTGGAGTAGGAGTAGCAATCAGCCCCAGCATTTT

V: TRBV11-2
D: NA
size: NA
length: 14
J: TRBJ2-7
CDR3: CASSLAWVQGEQYF
DNA: TGTGCCAGCAGCTTAGCATGGGTACAGGGCGAACAGTACTTC

V: TRBV14
D: TRBD1
size: NA
length: 15
J: TRBJ1-4
CDR3: CASSQSGQGNEKLFF
DNA: TGTGCCAGCAGCCAATCGGGACAGGGGAATGAAAAACTGTTTTTT

V: TRBV30
D: TRBD1
size: NA
length: 14
J: TRBJ1-2
CDR3: CAWSETQGAGGYTF
DNA: TGTGCCTGGAGCGAAACACAGGGGGCGGGTGGCTACACCTTC

V: TRBV5-6
D: NA
size: NA
length: 13
J: TRBJ1-5
CDR3: CASSAGKSQPQHF
DNA: TGTGCCAGCAGCGCGGGGAAAAGTCAGCCCCAGCATTTT

V: TRBV5-1
D: NA
size: few
length: 13
J: TRBJ1-2
CDR3: CASSFQGSYGYTF
DNA: TGCGCCAGCAGCTTCCAGGGCTCCTATGGCTACACCTTC

V: TRBV2
D: TRBD2
size: once
length: 16
J: TRBJ2-2
CDR3: CASSGIGGGRTGELFF
DNA: TGTGCCAGCAGTGGAATCGGGGGGGGCCGAACCGGGGAGCTGTTTTTT

V: TRBV7-2
D: NA
size: NA
length: 14
J: TRBJ2-7
CDR3: CASSSLGRSYEQYF
DNA: TGTGCCAGCAGCTCCTTGGGGAGGTCCTACGAGCAGTACTTC

V: TRBV6-6
D: NA
size: once
length: 14
J: TRBJ1-2
CDR3: CASRIRDTQIVYTF
DNA: TGTGCCAGCAGGATCCGGGACACCCAGATAGTCTACACCTTC

V: TRBV14
D: NA
size: NA
length: 15
J: TRBJ1-1
CDR3: CASSLRTGKGTEAFF
DNA: TGTGCCAGCAGCCTACGTACAGGGAAGGGGACTGAAGCTTTCTTT

V: TRBV2
D: TRBD1
size: NA
length: 15
J: TRBJ2-3
CDR3: CASSRTGGLSDTQYF
DNA: TGTGCCAGCAGCCGAACAGGGGGCCTATCGGATACGCAGTATTTT

V: TRBV28
D: TRBD1
size: NA
length: 13
J: TRBJ1-1
CDR3: CASRPGQDTEAFF
DNA: TGTGCCAGCAGACCGGGACAGGACACTGAAGCTTTCTTT

V: TRBV28
D: NA
size: NA
length: 15
J: TRBJ1-5
CDR3: CASSLSGPRGGPQHF
DNA: TGTGCCAGCAGTTTATCGGGTCCCAGAGGCGGGCCCCAGCATTTT

V: TRBV5-1
D: NA
size: NA
length: 19
J: TRBJ2-1
CDR3: CASSLSLGAKGLPTNEQFF
DNA: TGCGCCAGCAGCTTGAGCTTAGGGGCCAAGGGACTTCCCACCAATGAGCAGTTCTTC

V: TRBV19
D: TRBD1
size: NA
length: 15
J: TRBJ2-1
CDR3: CATRPATGGYNEQFF
DNA: TGTGCCACTAGGCCGGCGACAGGGGGATACAATGAGCAGTTCTTC

V: TRBV28
D: TRBD1
size: NA
length: 18
J: TRBJ1-1
CDR3: CASSLPSRDRGLNTEAFF
DNA: TGTGCCAGCAGCCTCCCCAGCCGGGACAGGGGGTTGAACACTGAAGCTTTCTTT

V: TRBV9
D: NA
size: NA
length: 15
J: TRBJ1-5
CDR3: CASSVDSWGNQPQHF
DNA: TGTGCCAGCAGCGTTGACTCCTGGGGCAATCAGCCCCAGCATTTT

V: TRBV25-1
D: NA
size: few
length: 14
J: TRBJ2-1
CDR3: CASSEAGTYNEQFF
DNA: TGTGCCAGCAGTGAGGCAGGTACCTACAATGAGCAGTTCTTC

V: TRBV30
D: NA
size: NA
length: 14
J: TRBJ2-5
CDR3: CAWSVRGRQETQYF
DNA: TGTGCCTGGAGTGTACGGGGAAGGCAAGAGACCCAGTACTTC